These 23 T cell receptor beta chains share one sample of origin, sequenced in a study of CD8 T cells in Susac syndrome. After extraction with the RNeasy kit, roughly 0.45 to 1 ug of the RNA was reverse transcribed using random hexamers. TCRdb independently ran MiXCR on the immunoSEQ multiplex PCR reads; one entry per CDR3 protein. This table holds more than 100,000 distinct CDR3 sequences, 75% to 90% found once. The sample comprised CD8+ T cells from PBMCs. Receptors originate from a human donor with multiple sclerosis.

The rearrangement uses TRBV6-6 and TRBJ2-1; 9 positions match TRBD2. The CDR3 is 16 amino acids. Germline V CDR1 and CDR2: MNHNY, SVGAGI (reference sequence). The J segment lost 5 bases and the V segment lost 6 bases, leaving 11 bases of the junction unmatched. The CDR3 DNA reads TGTGCCAGCAGACTCAACGCGGGGGGGCCTGACAATGAGCAGTTCTTC. Its translation is CASRLNAGGPDNEQFF.

The V and J genes are TRBV7-9 and TRBJ2-5; 7 bases agree with TRBD1. Germline V gives CDR1 SEHNR, CDR2 FQNEAQ (reference sequence). V lost 7 bases, J lost 1 base, and 3 bases stayed unmatched. CDR3 length: 13 residues. CDR3 in DNA: TGTGCCAGCACCTGGGACAGCCAAGAGACCCAGTACTTC. Protein sequence: CASTWDSQETQYF.

This rearrangement joins TRBV2 to TRBJ1-1, with D maybe TRBD1 (5 bases). This CDR3 has 14 amino acids. V lost 6 bases and J 1 base, leaving 12 bases between the germline ends. The germline V gene has CDR1 SNHLY and CDR2 FYNNEI. CDR3 bases: TGTGCCAGCAGAACTGGGGGTGGGAACACTGAAGCTTTCTTT. Protein sequence: CASRTGGGNTEAFF.

The genes are TRBV7-9 and TRBJ2-3; TRBD2 aligns across 11 bases. The length of the CDR3 is 16 residues. V was pared by 6 bases and J by 0 bases, with 5 bases of the junction left unmatched. Germline loops: CDR1 SEHNR, CDR2 FQNEAQ (reference sequence). The CDR3 spells CASSRTSGPSTDTQYF. CDR3 coding DNA: TGTGCCAGCAGTCGGACTAGCGGGCCTAGCACAGATACGCAGTATTTT.

The V and J genes are TRBV20-1 and TRBJ2-4; 12 positions agree with TRBD2. V trimming: 0 bases; J trimming: 0 bases; junction bases outside the gene matches: 18. The CDR3 has 22 residues. The germline V gene has CDR1 DFQATT and CDR2 SNEGSKA (reference sequence). Here the CDR3 reads CSARDWGLAGPEETLAKNIQYF. The CDR3 nucleotides are TGCAGTGCTAGAGATTGGGGACTAGCGGGTCCCGAAGAGACTCTAGCCAAAAACATTCAGTACTTC.

The V gene is TRBV14, the J gene TRBJ2-1, with D perhaps matching TRBD1 or TRBD2 (5 bases each). From germline, CDR1 is SGHDN and CDR2 FVKESK. V gave up 10 bases and J gave up 7 bases, with 14 bases separating them. CDR3 length: 12 residues. Written as DNA, the CDR3 is TGTGCCACCGAGGGTGAGGGGAATGAGCAGTTCTTC. Protein product: CATEGEGNEQFF.

In its sample, this clonotype was seen once. The chain has TRBV19 and TRBJ1-2; D is unclear. The CDR3 covers 14 residues. V was clipped by 3 bases and J by 6 bases, with 14 bases between them. CDR1 and CDR2 (germline): LNHDA, SQIVND (reference sequence). CDR3 amino acids: CASSIFSAEDGYTF. The CDR3 DNA reads as TGTGCCAGTAGTATTTTCTCTGCCGAGGATGGCTACACCTTC.

The genes are TRBV19 and TRBJ2-1; the D gene could be TRBD1 or TRBD2 (6 bases each). The CDR3 sequence is 16 residues long. Per germline, CDR1 LNHDA and CDR2 SQIVND (reference sequence). V lost 3 bases and J lost 3, with 15 bases in between. The CDR3 bases are TGTGCCAGTAGTATGGGGGGCAGGGCCCTCTACAATGAGCAGTTCTTC. This codes for CASSMGGRALYNEQFF.

The chain employs TRBV5-1 and TRBJ2-5; D gene unclear. Trimming took 4 bases from V and 2 from J, leaving 18 bases between them. Per germline, CDR1 SGHRS and CDR2 YFSETQ. This CDR3 is 16 amino acids long. CDR3 nucleotides: TGCGCCAGCAGCCCATTTAGGGTAGCCAGTCAAGAGACCCAGTACTTC. Its translation is CASSPFRVASQETQYF.

A few counts support this clonotype. V gene TRBV5-8 combines with J gene TRBJ2-3; D not resolved. The V and J ends lost 10 bases and 0 bases respectively, with 12 bases between them. CDR1 and CDR2 (germline): SGHTS, YDEGEE. The CDR3 contains 13 residues. In DNA, the CDR3 is TGTGCCGTTCTTGATGGAAGCACAGATACGCAGTATTTT. Its protein product is CAVLDGSTDTQYF.

The rearrangement links TRBV20-1 to TRBJ2-5, with TRBD1 matching over 7 bases. Trimming took 6 bases from V and 2 from J; bases not matched to a gene: 9. This CDR3 has 14 amino acids. CDR1 DFQATT and CDR2 SNEGSKA come from the germline V gene (reference sequence). In nucleotides, the CDR3 is TGCAGTGCCCGTGTAGGGGGCTTACAAGAGACCCAGTACTTC. Protein sequence: CSARVGGLQETQYF.

This chain uses TRBV5-5 with TRBJ1-1, with D possibly being TRBD1 (5 bases). The germline V and J ends were trimmed by 5 bases and 4 bases, with 15 bases remaining between them. CDR3 size: 14 residues. CDR1 is SGHKS, CDR2 YYEKEE, per germline (reference sequence). The CDR3 reads CASSQNQGGTEAFF. CDR3 coding DNA: TGTGCCAGCAGTCAAAATCAGGGCGGCACTGAAGCTTTCTTT.

V gene TRBV5-4 combines with J gene TRBJ2-3; perhaps TRBD1 as D (5 bases). Looked up from germline, CDR1 is SGHNT and CDR2 is YYREEE (reference sequence). Trimming shortened V by 6 bases and J by 4 bases, and 15 bases separated the two germline ends. The CDR3 is 14 residues long. The CDR3 reads CASTPQGGPDTQYF. DNA of the CDR3: TGTGCCAGCACCCCTCAGGGTGGTCCAGATACGCAGTATTTT.

The chain combines TRBV4-1 with TRBJ2-7; TRBD1 or TRBD2 may be the D gene (5 bases each). Germline CDR1 and CDR2: MGHRA and YSYEKL. V lost 4 bases and J lost 2, with 12 bases in between. This CDR3 has 14 residues. Here the CDR3 reads CASSLRDGPYEQYF. CDR3 sequence (DNA): TGCGCCAGCAGCCTTAGGGACGGCCCCTACGAGCAGTACTTC.

The chain recombines TRBV2 with TRBJ2-3, with D tentatively TRBD1 (5 bases). CDR3 size: 13 residues. Trimming pared 6 bases from V and 0 bases from J, leaving 7 bases between. Germline CDR1 and CDR2: SNHLY and FYNNEI. In DNA, the CDR3 is TGTGCCAGCAGACAGGTTAGCACAGATACGCAGTATTTT. Protein product: CASRQVSTDTQYF. Combining the CDR3 with reference TRBV2 and TRBJ2-3 gives the whole variable domain EPEVTQTPSHQVTQMGQEVILRCVPISNHLYFYWYRQILGQKVEFLVSFYNNEISEKSEIFDDQFSVERPDGSNFTLKIRSTKLEDSAMYFCASRQVSTDTQYFGPGTRLTVL.

The CDR3 DNA reads as TGCGCCAGCAGCCAGATGAGCTCTGGAAACACCATATATTTT. Its protein product is CASSQMSSGNTIYF. J is TRBJ1-3 and V is TRBV4-1, with D uncertain. This CDR3 comprises 14 residues. Trimming shortened V by 3 bases and J by 0 bases, and 6 bases separated the two germline ends. Germline V gene lookup returns CDR1 MGHRA and CDR2 YSYEKL.

The rearrangement uses TRBV6-5 and TRBJ2-5; D not certain. The CDR3 sequence is 14 residues long. Trimming shortened V by 0 bases and J by 5 bases, and 10 bases separated the two germline ends. The germline gives CDR1 MNHEY, CDR2 SVGAGI. As DNA, the CDR3 is TGTGCCAGCAGTTACTCGTTCTTAGCCGAGACCCAGTACTTC. Protein sequence: CASSYSFLAETQYF.

V is TRBV4-1 and J is TRBJ1-2; D is undetermined. This CDR3 is built from 15 residues. Between the trimmed V and J ends, which lost 0 bases and 4 bases, there was a span of 12 bases. Germline V gene lookup returns CDR1 MGHRA and CDR2 YSYEKL. As DNA, the CDR3 is TGCGCCAGCAGCCAAGATCGGTCGGCAACCTATGGCTACACCTTC. This gives the protein CASSQDRSATYGYTF.

The chain carries TRBV6-1 and TRBJ2-1, with 7 bases matching TRBD2. The germline gives CDR1 MNHNS, CDR2 SASEGT. V shed 3 bases, J shed 6 bases, and the junction held 8 bases outside the gene matches. CDR3 size: 15 residues. CDR3 sequence: CASSDYSGQGNEQFF. The DNA of the CDR3 is TGTGCCAGCAGTGACTATAGCGGGCAAGGCAATGAGCAGTTCTTC.

The genes are TRBV7-6 and TRBJ1-1; D not resolved. V was cut by 4 bases and J by 2 bases, with 11 bases left in between. Germline-derived CDR1 and CDR2 are SGHVS and FNYEAQ. There are 14 residues in the CDR3. CDR3 sequence (DNA): TGTGCCAGCAGCTCCAGAGGCCCTAACACTGAAGCTTTCTTT. As protein: CASSSRGPNTEAFF. Using reference TRBV7-6 and TRBJ1-1 for the parts outside the CDR3, the full variable domain is GAGVSQSPRYKVTKRGQDVALRCDPISGHVSLYWYRQALGQGPEFLTYFNYEAQQDKSGLPNDRFSAERPEGSISTLTIQRTEQRDSAMYRCASSSRGPNTEAFFGQGTRLTVV.

The rearrangement uses TRBV19 and TRBJ2-2; no definite D call. Trimming took 3 bases from V and 4 from J, leaving 18 bases between them. The CDR3 covers 17 residues. Per germline, CDR1 LNHDA and CDR2 SQIVND (reference sequence). Here the CDR3 reads CASSILPHRDLTGELFF. In DNA form, the CDR3 reads TGTGCCAGTAGTATCCTCCCTCACAGAGATCTCACCGGGGAGCTGTTTTTT.

The chain recombines TRBV20-1 with TRBJ2-5; D is unclear. The germline V gene encodes CDR1 DFQATT and CDR2 SNEGSKA (reference sequence). Trimming took off 0 bases at V and 0 bases at J, with 14 bases between the two ends. The CDR3 loop spans 16 amino acids. The CDR3 loop reads CSARDPNSLYQETQYF. The CDR3 DNA sequence: TGCAGTGCTAGAGATCCGAACAGCCTGTACCAAGAGACCCAGTACTTC.

This clonotype was counted only a few times. This rearrangement joins TRBV5-6 to TRBJ1-1; D gene ambiguous. Germline CDR1 and CDR2: SGHDT and YYEEEE. Trimming removed 4 bases at V and 3 bases at J, with 7 bases between. This CDR3 region has 12 residues. The CDR3 reads CASSQIHTEAFF. The DNA of the CDR3 is TGTGCCAGCAGCCAGATCCACACTGAAGCTTTCTTT.